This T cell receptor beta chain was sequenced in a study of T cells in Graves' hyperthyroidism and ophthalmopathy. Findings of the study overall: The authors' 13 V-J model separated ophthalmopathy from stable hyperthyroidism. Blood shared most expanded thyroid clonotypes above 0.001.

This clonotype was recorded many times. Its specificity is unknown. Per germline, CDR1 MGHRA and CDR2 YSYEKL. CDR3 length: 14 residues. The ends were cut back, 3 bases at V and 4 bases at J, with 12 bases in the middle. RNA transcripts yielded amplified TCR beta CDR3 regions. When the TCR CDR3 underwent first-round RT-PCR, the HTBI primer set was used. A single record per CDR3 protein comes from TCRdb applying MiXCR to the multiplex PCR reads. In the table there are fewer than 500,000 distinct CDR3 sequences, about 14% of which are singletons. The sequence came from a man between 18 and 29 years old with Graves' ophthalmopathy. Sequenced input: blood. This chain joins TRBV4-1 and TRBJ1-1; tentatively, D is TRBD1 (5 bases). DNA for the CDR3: TGCGCCAGCAGCCACTACTACGGGGCCACTGAAGCTTTCTTT. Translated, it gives CASSHYYGATEAFF.